Listed below are T cell receptor beta chains from one sample, sequenced in a study of T cell responses to AZD1222 COVID-19 vaccine. Profiling relied on immunoSEQ multiplex PCR, and the TCRdb table lists in-frame clones only, not all of them. The sample contains 150,000 to 200,000 clones, 90% of which appear only once. The sample was peripheral blood, taken on day 0 of AZD1222 vaccination. These receptors were obtained from an adult in good health. CDR3s include the opening cysteine and the closing phenylalanine or tryptophan. The D gene is left open where the match is weak. Clone size, where shown, is once, few, many, or a class for clones that have expanded.

abundance: -; d_gene: TRBD1; j_gene: TRBJ2-7; v_gene: TRBV25-1; len: 16; CDR3aa: CASSPTQGTGTYEQYF; CDR3nt: TGTGCCAGCAGTCCAACACAGGGGACCGGTACCTACGAGCAGTACTTC
abundance: -; d_gene: -; j_gene: TRBJ1-3; v_gene: TRBV21-1; len: 15; CDR3aa: CASSGHTDSGNTIYF; CDR3nt: TGTGCCAGCTCGGGACACACCGACTCTGGAAACACCATATATTTT
abundance: few; d_gene: TRBD1; j_gene: TRBJ1-1; v_gene: TRBV18; len: 15; CDR3aa: CASSPTRTGDTEAFF; CDR3nt: TGTGCCAGCTCACCCACGAGGACAGGAGACACTGAAGCTTTCTTT
abundance: -; d_gene: TRBD1; j_gene: TRBJ2-7; v_gene: TRBV18; len: 15; CDR3aa: CASSPQDRAGGEQYF; CDR3nt: TGTGCCAGCTCACCGCAGGACAGGGCCGGCGGCGAGCAGTACTTC
abundance: -; d_gene: -; j_gene: TRBJ2-3; v_gene: TRBV5-4; len: 14; CDR3aa: CASTSGPRHPSQYF; CDR3nt: TGTGCCAGCACCTCGGGACCTCGTCATCCCTCGCAGTATTTT
abundance: -; d_gene: -; j_gene: TRBJ1-2; v_gene: TRBV5-4; len: 13; CDR3aa: CASSLGTDYGYTF; CDR3nt: TGTGCCAGCAGCTTGGGGACAGATTATGGCTACACCTTC
abundance: once; d_gene: -; j_gene: TRBJ2-3; v_gene: TRBV6-1; len: 16; CDR3aa: CASSEYRDPRPDTQYF; CDR3nt: TGTGCCAGCAGTGAGTACCGGGACCCAAGGCCAGATACGCAGTATTTT
abundance: -; d_gene: -; j_gene: TRBJ2-7; v_gene: TRBV4-2; len: 16; CDR3aa: CASSQERGHRSYEQYF; CDR3nt: TGTGCCAGCAGCCAAGAAAGGGGACACCGCTCCTACGAGCAGTACTTC
abundance: -; d_gene: TRBD2; j_gene: TRBJ2-7; v_gene: TRBV19; len: 15; CDR3aa: CASRTRTSGAYEQYF; CDR3nt: TGTGCCAGTAGAACCAGGACTAGCGGGGCCTACGAGCAGTACTTC
abundance: -; d_gene: TRBD1; j_gene: TRBJ2-5; v_gene: TRBV4-3; len: 15; CDR3aa: CASSRGTGGRETQYF; CDR3nt: TGCGCCAGCAGCCGAGGAACAGGGGGCCGGGAGACCCAGTACTTC
abundance: few; d_gene: -; j_gene: TRBJ2-3; v_gene: TRBV4-3; len: 16; CDR3aa: CASSLQTGRGTDTQYF; CDR3nt: TGCGCCAGCAGCCTACAAACAGGGCGAGGCACAGATACGCAGTATTTT
abundance: -; d_gene: TRBD2; j_gene: TRBJ2-3; v_gene: TRBV7-9; len: 17; CDR3aa: CASTLKTGAGGPATQYF; CDR3nt: TGTGCCAGCACCTTAAAGACCGGAGCGGGGGGGCCGGCTACGCAGTATTTT
abundance: -; d_gene: TRBD2; j_gene: TRBJ2-1; v_gene: TRBV6-2/TRBV6-3; len: 15; CDR3aa: CASSAGGSSYNEQFF; CDR3nt: TGTGCCAGCAGCGCGGGGGGAAGCTCCTACAATGAGCAGTTCTTC
abundance: -; d_gene: -; j_gene: TRBJ2-2; v_gene: TRBV15; len: 14; CDR3aa: CATEGGFNTGELFF; CDR3nt: TGTGCCACCGAGGGGGGTTTCAACACCGGGGAGCTGTTTTTT
abundance: once; d_gene: -; j_gene: TRBJ2-3; v_gene: TRBV9; len: 16; CDR3aa: CASSVELLGGTDTQYF; CDR3nt: TGTGCCAGCAGCGTAGAGCTTCTAGGAGGAACAGATACGCAGTATTTT
abundance: -; d_gene: -; j_gene: TRBJ1-1; v_gene: TRBV11-2; len: 14; CDR3aa: CASSRTGTNGEAFF; CDR3nt: TGTGCCAGCAGTAGGACCGGGACAAACGGTGAAGCTTTCTTT
abundance: -; d_gene: TRBD2; j_gene: TRBJ2-7; v_gene: TRBV18; len: 16; CDR3aa: CASPPRGGTLSYEQYF; CDR3nt: TGTGCCAGCCCACCACGGGGGGGGACCCTCTCCTACGAGCAGTACTTC
abundance: -; d_gene: -; j_gene: TRBJ1-6; v_gene: TRBV4-3; len: 16; CDR3aa: CASSQAAGEYNSPLHF; CDR3nt: TGCGCCAGCAGCCAAGCGGCGGGGGAATATAATTCACCCCTCCACTTT
abundance: -; d_gene: TRBD1; j_gene: TRBJ1-2; v_gene: TRBV19; len: 15; CDR3aa: CASSITGTGAYGYTF; CDR3nt: TGTGCCAGTAGTATAACCGGGACAGGGGCGTATGGCTACACCTTC
abundance: -; d_gene: TRBD1; j_gene: TRBJ2-5; v_gene: TRBV18; len: 15; CDR3aa: CASSPGDRVQETQYF; CDR3nt: TGTGCCAGCTCACCGGGGGACAGAGTCCAAGAGACCCAGTACTTC
abundance: -; d_gene: -; j_gene: TRBJ2-3; v_gene: TRBV2; len: 16; CDR3aa: CASRTRTQYATDTQYF; CDR3nt: TGTGCCAGCAGGACCCGGACTCAATATGCCACAGATACGCAGTATTTT
abundance: -; d_gene: TRBD1; j_gene: TRBJ1-1; v_gene: TRBV19; len: 12; CDR3aa: CASSIATGEAFF; CDR3nt: TGTGCCAGTAGTATAGCGACAGGGGAAGCTTTCTTT
abundance: -; d_gene: TRBD1; j_gene: TRBJ2-5; v_gene: TRBV7-3; len: 17; CDR3aa: CASSPRGQGARKETQYF; CDR3nt: TGTGCCAGCAGCCCCCGGGGACAGGGGGCGCGGAAAGAGACCCAGTACTTC
abundance: once; d_gene: -; j_gene: TRBJ2-7; v_gene: TRBV6-5; len: 12; CDR3aa: CASRDRHYEQYF; CDR3nt: TGTGCCAGCCGGGACCGACATTACGAGCAGTACTTC
abundance: few; d_gene: TRBD2; j_gene: TRBJ2-1; v_gene: TRBV3-1/TRBV3-2; len: 17; CDR3aa: CASSQLGARGAYNEQFF; CDR3nt: TGTGCCAGCAGCCAGCTAGGGGCCCGGGGGGCCTACAATGAGCAGTTCTTC
abundance: -; d_gene: -; j_gene: TRBJ1-2; v_gene: TRBV7-9; len: 14; CDR3aa: CASSLTQANYGYTF; CDR3nt: TGTGCCAGCAGCTTAACACAGGCTAACTATGGCTACACCTTC
abundance: -; d_gene: -; j_gene: TRBJ2-7; v_gene: TRBV19; len: 11; CDR3aa: CASSEGREQYF; CDR3nt: TGTGCCAGTAGCGAGGGACGCGAGCAGTACTTC
abundance: -; d_gene: -; j_gene: TRBJ1-2; v_gene: TRBV27; len: 15; CDR3aa: CASSLWAGDEGGYTF; CDR3nt: TGTGCCAGCAGTTTATGGGCCGGAGATGAGGGTGGCTACACCTTC
abundance: -; d_gene: -; j_gene: TRBJ2-5; v_gene: TRBV19; len: 18; CDR3aa: CASSIPDPVLAGRETQYF; CDR3nt: TGTGCCAGTAGTATCCCCGACCCCGTTCTGGCGGGGCGGGAGACCCAGTACTTC